These 17 T cell receptor beta chains were sequenced from one sample in a study of blood T cell repertoires in COVID-19. Repertoires were generated with immunoSEQ multiplex PCR, while TCRdb's copy carries only in-frame clones and drops some. The data hold under 200,000 clones, with about 83% observed a single time. Sequenced: peripheral blood. These receptor sequences come from a woman aged 70-85 years with COVID-19, enrolled during active disease.

This sequence joins TRBV11-3 and TRBJ2-5; 7 bases line up with TRBD2. The CDR3 sequence is 15 residues long. Germline CDR1 is SGHNT and CDR2 is YENEEA. The junction had 7 bases not matched to a gene; V was cut back by 5 bases and J by 1 base. Here the CDR3 DNA reads TGTGCCAGCAGCGCAGGGAGGGCAGGCCAAGAGACCCAGTACTTC. Translating it yields CASSAGRAGQETQYF.

This sequence joins TRBV3-1 (or the pseudogene TRBV3-2) and TRBJ1-2, with 11 bases aligning to TRBD1. Germline CDR1 is LGHDT and CDR2 is YNNKEL (reference sequence). The CDR3 is 16 residues long. V gave up 2 bases and J gave up 6 bases; unmatched junction bases: 8. The CDR3 DNA is TGTGCCAGCAGCCAAAGGGGGTTGGACAGGGGGCATGGCTACACCTTC. It encodes CASSQRGLDRGHGYTF.

The J gene is TRBJ1-6, the V gene TRBV2; no reliable D call. Trimming stripped 4 bases from V and 6 bases from J, with 10 bases between. The CDR3 is 14 residues long. Germline V gene data show CDR1 as SNHLY and CDR2 as FYNNEI. The CDR3, as DNA: TGTGCCAGCAGTGTGGCAAACCGTAATTCACCCCTCCACTTT. Encoded protein: CASSVANRNSPLHF.

The J gene is TRBJ2-5, the V gene TRBV5-6; D gene ambiguous. V was shortened by 1 base and J by 2 bases, with 12 bases between the two germline ends. Germline V gene lookup returns CDR1 SGHDT and CDR2 YYEEEE. The length of the CDR3 is 15 residues. The CDR3 here is CASSLSRRPQETQYF. CDR3 nucleotide sequence: TGTGCCAGCAGCTTGTCGAGGCGCCCTCAAGAGACCCAGTACTTC. The whole variable domain, remainder taken from reference TRBV5-6 and TRBJ2-5, is DAGVTQSPTHLIKTRGQQVTLRCSPKSGHDTVSWYQQALGQGPQFIFQYYEEEERQRGNFPDRFSGHQFPNYSSELNVNALLLGDSALYLCASSLSRRPQETQYFGPGTRLLVL.

The V call is TRBV19, the J call TRBJ2-5; D not resolved. This CDR3 is built from 14 residues. Trimming took 5 bases from V and 2 from J, leaving 12 bases between them. In germline, CDR1 is LNHDA, CDR2 SQIVND (reference sequence). DNA of the CDR3: TGTGCCAGTAGTCTGACACTGGCACAAGAGACCCAGTACTTC. Its protein product is CASSLTLAQETQYF. The variable domain in full, completed from reference TRBV19 and TRBJ2-5, reads DGGITQSPKYLFRKEGQNVTLSCEQNLNHDAMYWYRQDPGQGLRLIYYSQIVNDFQKGDIAEGYSVSREKKESFPLTVTSAQKNPTAFYLCASSLTLAQETQYFGPGTRLLVL.

The rearrangement uses TRBV4-1 and TRBJ1-3; D not certain. The CDR3 totals 13 residues. The germline CDR1 and CDR2 sequences are MGHRA and YSYEKL. Trimming took 3 bases from V and 4 from J, leaving 7 bases between them. The CDR3 DNA reads as TGCGCCAGCAGCCAGACAATCGGAAACACCATATATTTT. Its protein product is CASSQTIGNTIYF.

This rearrangement joins TRBV6-1 to TRBJ1-1; TRBD1 matches at 8 bases. Germline-derived CDR1 and CDR2 are MNHNS and SASEGT. The CDR3 is 16 amino acids. With V trimmed by 4 bases and J by 4 bases, 11 bases remained unmatched. This CDR3 is CASSVTGGGTGTEAFF. The CDR3 DNA follows: TGTGCCAGCAGTGTTACAGGGGGGGGGACTGGCACTGAAGCTTTCTTT.

This rearrangement joins TRBV28 to TRBJ1-4; TRBD1 matches 7 bases. The length of the CDR3 is 13 residues. Unmatched junction bases numbered 12, after V lost 10 bases and J lost 10 bases. Germline V gene sequence: CDR1 MDHEN, CDR2 SYDVKM. CDR3 protein: CATCRTGSGKLFF. CDR3 nucleotides: TGTGCCACCTGTCGGACAGGATCGGGAAAACTGTTTTTT.

V gene TRBV29-1 combines with J gene TRBJ2-4; 10 nucleotides align to TRBD2. Per germline, CDR1 SQVTM and CDR2 ANQGSEA. The CDR3 contains 14 residues. V was clipped by 6 bases and J by 4 bases; unmatched bases: 6. CDR3 protein: CSVGSGGAKNIQYF. The CDR3, as DNA: TGCAGCGTAGGGAGCGGGGGGGCTAAAAACATTCAGTACTTC.

The gene calls are TRBV19 and TRBJ1-1, with TRBD1 matching 7 bases. With V trimmed by 3 bases and J by 5 bases, 18 bases remained unmatched. Germline CDR1 LNHDA, CDR2 SQIVND (reference sequence). The CDR3 covers 18 residues. Written as DNA, the CDR3 is TGTGCCAGTAGTATCGCCCTGGGACAGAGAGGGAGAAGAACTGAAGCTTTCTTT. Translating it yields CASSIALGQRGRRTEAFF.

CDR3 amino acids: CASSQSQVNTIYF. The CDR3 nucleotides read TGTGCCAGCAGCCAAAGCCAGGTCAACACCATATATTTT. The rearrangement links TRBV3-1 (or the pseudogene TRBV3-2) to TRBJ1-3; D remains unclear. V was clipped by 2 bases and J by 7 bases, with 9 bases between them. The CDR3 length is 13 residues. The germline gives CDR1 LGHDT, CDR2 YNNKEL (reference sequence).

The chain joins TRBV18 to TRBJ1-6; D remains unclear. CDR3 size: 15 residues. Germline CDR1 is KGHSH and CDR2 is LQKENI. Trimming removed 8 bases from V and 0 bases from J, with 11 bases in between. This CDR3 reads CASGQRSSYNSPLHF. For the CDR3, the DNA is TGTGCCAGCGGCCAGCGGAGCTCCTATAATTCACCCCTCCACTTT.

The rearrangement uses TRBV29-1 and TRBJ2-6, with D maybe TRBD2 (5 bases). Germline V gene data show CDR1 as SQVTM and CDR2 as ANQGSEA. V was clipped by 6 bases and J by 1 base, with 22 bases between them. This CDR3 contains 18 residues. CDR3 loop: CSVEDGGAIQSGANVLTF. The CDR3 DNA reads TGCAGCGTCGAGGATGGAGGTGCAATCCAGTCTGGGGCCAACGTCCTGACTTTC. Supplemented by reference TRBV29-1 and TRBJ2-6, the full variable domain reads SAVISQKPSRDICQRGTSLTIQCQVDSQVTMMFWYRQQPGQSLTLIATANQGSEATYESGFVIDKFPISRPNLTFSTLTVSNMSPEDSSIYLCSVEDGGAIQSGANVLTFGAGSRLTVL.

This clone has only a few counts. This rearrangement joins TRBV13 to TRBJ1-6; TRBD1 is a possible D gene (6 bases). CDR3 size: 16 residues. Deletions cut 4 bases from V and 6 bases from J, with 16 bases between. Germline loops: CDR1 PRHDT, CDR2 FYEKMQ (reference sequence). The CDR3 spells CASSYRTAWSNSPLHF. CDR3 DNA sequence: TGTGCCAGCAGCTATCGGACAGCTTGGAGTAATTCACCCCTCCACTTT.

The V and J genes are TRBV5-1 and TRBJ2-3, with 7 bases identical to TRBD1. Germline V gene sequence: CDR1 SGHRS, CDR2 YFSETQ. The CDR3 consists of 16 residues. Trimming cost V 4 bases and J 1 base; bases outside gene matches: 9. The chain's CDR3 is CASSPAPGQGTDTQYF. The CDR3 region has the DNA TGCGCCAGCAGCCCCGCCCCAGGACAGGGCACAGATACGCAGTATTTT. Combining the CDR3 with reference TRBV5-1 and TRBJ2-3 gives the whole variable domain KAGVTQTPRYLIKTRGQQVTLSCSPISGHRSVSWYQQTPGQGLQFLFEYFSETQRNKGNFPGRFSGRQFSNSRSEMNVSTLELGDSALYLCASSPAPGQGTDTQYFGPGTRLTVL.

The CDR3 DNA reads as TGTGCCAGCAGCCGCGGACAGGATGCTGGAAACACCATATATTTT. As protein: CASSRGQDAGNTIYF. This chain uses TRBV6-5 with TRBJ1-3; TRBD1 matches at 7 bases. Germline trimming cut 6 bases from V and 2 bases from J; bases unmatched to any gene: 7. This CDR3 is 15 amino acids long. Germline loops: CDR1 MNHEY, CDR2 SVGAGI.

This chain links TRBV7-9 with TRBJ1-4; 8 nucleotides agree with TRBD1. V was pared by 5 bases and J by 7 bases, with 6 bases of the junction left unmatched. The CDR3 sequence is 14 residues long. Germline CDR1 reads SEHNR; CDR2 reads FQNEAQ (reference sequence). The CDR3 is CASSRTGRTEKLFF. For the CDR3, the DNA is TGTGCCAGCAGCCGGACAGGGAGAACTGAAAAACTGTTTTTT.